This is a list of T cell receptor beta chains from one sample in a study of blood T cell repertoires in COVID-19. Only in-frame clones appear in the TCRdb table, and some are missing; sequencing was by immunoSEQ multiplex PCR. This table holds 150,000 to 200,000 clones, approximately 82% found once. Material: peripheral blood. The receptors originated from a woman aged 80 or older with acute or convalescent COVID-19. Both conserved end residues are trimmed from each CDR3. The order of the fields is V gene, D gene, J gene, CDR3 protein. D genes are given only for firm matches.

V: TRBV27; D: TRBD2; J: TRBJ2-3; CDR3: ASSLRGGRTDTQY
V: TRBV3-1/TRBV3-2; D: -; J: TRBJ2-1; CDR3: ASSHRASTGSFGNEQF
V: TRBV7-2; D: -; J: TRBJ1-3; CDR3: ASSSYGGRGGNTIY
V: TRBV20-1; D: -; J: TRBJ2-3; CDR3: SAESTDTQY
V: TRBV9; D: TRBD1; J: TRBJ2-1; CDR3: ASSAGQLYNEQF
V: TRBV19; D: -; J: TRBJ2-1; CDR3: ASSYPGETYNEQF
V: TRBV10-3; D: TRBD2; J: TRBJ2-4; CDR3: AISESSGRNIQY
V: TRBV5-1; D: TRBD2; J: TRBJ2-7; CDR3: ASSSEFPGLAGVSDEQY
V: TRBV2; D: TRBD2; J: TRBJ2-3; CDR3: ASRALAGALDTQY
V: TRBV21-1; D: -; J: TRBJ1-3; CDR3: ASSHRGIY
V: TRBV21-1; D: -; J: TRBJ2-2; CDR3: ASSKAEGGGGTGELF
V: TRBV12-5; D: -; J: TRBJ1-1; CDR3: ASGLALGQGLNTEAF
V: TRBV10-3; D: -; J: TRBJ2-2; CDR3: AINDLTRPELF
V: TRBV5-4; D: TRBD2; J: TRBJ2-1; CDR3: ASSWRWSGRGNEQF
V: TRBV3-1/TRBV3-2; D: -; J: TRBJ1-2; CDR3: ASSQGGAHGYT
V: TRBV4-1; D: -; J: TRBJ2-2; CDR3: ASSQKWQGVDTGELF
V: TRBV18; D: -; J: TRBJ1-4; CDR3: ASSGTIKGVTNEKLF
V: TRBV5-1; D: -; J: TRBJ2-1; CDR3: ASSLGRGGEQF
V: TRBV10-1; D: -; J: TRBJ1-2; CDR3: ASSESYSYGYT
V: TRBV6-5; D: TRBD1; J: TRBJ1-5; CDR3: ASRGTGPRQPQH
V: TRBV7-2; D: -; J: TRBJ2-3; CDR3: ASSFGGSTDTQY
V: TRBV5-6; D: TRBD1; J: TRBJ1-1; CDR3: ASSLVRRTGSYTEAF
V: TRBV12-3/TRBV12-4; D: -; J: TRBJ1-1; CDR3: ASSLNPNYEAF
V: TRBV6-5; D: TRBD2; J: TRBJ2-2; CDR3: ASNPSGANTGELF
V: TRBV7-2; D: TRBD2; J: TRBJ2-5; CDR3: ASSLAFAGGLQETQY
V: TRBV19; D: TRBD1; J: TRBJ1-5; CDR3: ASSVDRAQPQH
V: TRBV5-1; D: TRBD1; J: TRBJ2-3; CDR3: ASSLIGQGDTQY
V: TRBV7-2; D: TRBD1; J: TRBJ1-5; CDR3: ASSRTGTGNQPQH
V: TRBV6-5; D: TRBD2; J: TRBJ2-7; CDR3: ASSYAYGRELSEQY
V: TRBV4-1; D: TRBD1; J: TRBJ2-6; CDR3: ASSSHNVDRAGANVLT
V: TRBV7-2; D: -; J: TRBJ1-5; CDR3: ASSLGASFNQPQH
V: TRBV6-7; D: -; J: TRBJ2-2; CDR3: ASSYFPGTPKRELF
V: TRBV7-8; D: TRBD1; J: TRBJ2-7; CDR3: ASSEEIRTGSYEQY
V: TRBV6-5; D: TRBD1; J: TRBJ1-1; CDR3: ASSYSDRGVEAF
V: TRBV6-6; D: -; J: TRBJ1-1; CDR3: ASSYGRNTEAF
V: TRBV9; D: TRBD1; J: TRBJ1-2; CDR3: ASSVAGGIHGYT
V: TRBV30; D: -; J: TRBJ1-5; CDR3: AWSASGEQPQH
V: TRBV6-5; D: -; J: TRBJ1-2; CDR3: ASRGRSRYYGYT
V: TRBV5-1; D: -; J: TRBJ2-5; CDR3: ASSPDSRTQY
V: TRBV5-1; D: -; J: TRBJ2-1; CDR3: ASSLGAGPNNEQF
V: TRBV6-2/TRBV6-3; D: -; J: TRBJ2-5; CDR3: ASGLWPQETQY
V: TRBV27; D: TRBD2; J: TRBJ2-1; CDR3: ASSLVASGRVEQF
V: TRBV30; D: -; J: TRBJ1-5; CDR3: AWSAGLFGNQPQH
V: TRBV4-1; D: -; J: TRBJ1-1; CDR3: ASSPDRRDFEMNTEAF
V: TRBV6-2/TRBV6-3; D: TRBD2; J: TRBJ2-5; CDR3: ASSYHPSGRAVAETQY
V: TRBV6-6; D: TRBD1; J: TRBJ1-2; CDR3: ASRPEPGQGPNGYT
V: TRBV7-6; D: TRBD1; J: TRBJ1-2; CDR3: ASSLGQGSNYGYT
V: TRBV2; D: -; J: TRBJ1-4; CDR3: ASSEGGTNEKLF
V: TRBV19; D: -; J: TRBJ1-5; CDR3: ASSYQGGNQPQH
V: TRBV7-8; D: TRBD1; J: TRBJ2-3; CDR3: ASSPRQGSTDTQY
V: TRBV7-2; D: TRBD1; J: TRBJ2-5; CDR3: ASSLARTGQETQY
V: TRBV15; D: TRBD1; J: TRBJ2-7; CDR3: ATSRGTGGYEQY